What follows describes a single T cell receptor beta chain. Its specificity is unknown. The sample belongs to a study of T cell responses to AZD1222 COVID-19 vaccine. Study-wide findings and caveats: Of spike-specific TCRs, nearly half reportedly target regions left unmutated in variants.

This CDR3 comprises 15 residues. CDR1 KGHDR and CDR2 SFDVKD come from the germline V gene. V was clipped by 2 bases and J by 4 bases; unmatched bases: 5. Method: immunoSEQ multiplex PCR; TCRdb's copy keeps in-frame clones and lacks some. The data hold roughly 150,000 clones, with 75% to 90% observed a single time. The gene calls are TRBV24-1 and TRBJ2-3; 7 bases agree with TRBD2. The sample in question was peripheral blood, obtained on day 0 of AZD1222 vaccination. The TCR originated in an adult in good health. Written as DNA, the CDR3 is TGTGCCACCAGTGATTCGCGGGGGTCTGCAGATACGCAGTATTTT. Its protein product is CATSDSRGSADTQYF.